The table lists the clone carrying this TCR beta chain with a few counts. The antigen is undetermined. The data stem from a study of CD8+ T cells in alopecia areata. Peripheral blood samples and lesional scalp punch biopsies were obtained from alopecia areata patients. Overall study results and limits: Compared with normal scalp, lesional scalp had higher clonality and more expanded CD8+ clones. Sharing of TCR sequences between patients (possibly for HLA-related reasons) was less clear than in mice.

TCR sequencing used cDNA made by reverse transcription of extracted RNA. Sequenced by immunoSEQ multiplex PCR; TCRdb stores in-frame clones only, minus some. This sample has about 64,000 clones, with 44% found just once. What was sequenced was NKG2D-low CD8+ T cells sorted from blood. The source is a human donor with alopecia areata.

The CDR3 nucleotides are TGCAGCGCCCTATATGGTAACTATGGCTACACCTTC. This gives the protein CSALYGNYGYTF. V and J are TRBV29-1 and TRBJ1-2; D remains unclear. V was shortened by 7 bases and J by 1 base, with 10 bases between the two germline ends. The CDR3 totals 12 residues. The V gene's germline CDR1 is SQVTM and CDR2 ANQGSEA.